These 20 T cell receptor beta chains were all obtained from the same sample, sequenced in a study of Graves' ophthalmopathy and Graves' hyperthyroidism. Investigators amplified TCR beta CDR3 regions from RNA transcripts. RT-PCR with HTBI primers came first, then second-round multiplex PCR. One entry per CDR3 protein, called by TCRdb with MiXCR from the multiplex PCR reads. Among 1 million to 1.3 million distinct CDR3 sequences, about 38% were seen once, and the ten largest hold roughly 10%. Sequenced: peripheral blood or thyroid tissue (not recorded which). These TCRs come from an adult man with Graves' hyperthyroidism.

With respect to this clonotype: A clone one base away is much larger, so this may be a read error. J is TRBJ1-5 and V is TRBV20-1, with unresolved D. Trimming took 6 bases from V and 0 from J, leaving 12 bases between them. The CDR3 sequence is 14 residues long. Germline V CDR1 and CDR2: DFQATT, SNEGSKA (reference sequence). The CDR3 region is CSALGRGSNQPQHF. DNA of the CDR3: TGCAGTGCCCTCGGACGGGGTAGCAATCAGCCCCAGCATTTT.

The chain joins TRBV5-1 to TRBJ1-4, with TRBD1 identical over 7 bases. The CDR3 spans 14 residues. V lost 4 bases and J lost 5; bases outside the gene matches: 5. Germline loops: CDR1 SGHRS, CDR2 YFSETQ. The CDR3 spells CASSRDSQNEKLFF. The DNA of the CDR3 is TGCGCCAGCAGCCGGGACAGCCAGAATGAAAAACTGTTTTTT.

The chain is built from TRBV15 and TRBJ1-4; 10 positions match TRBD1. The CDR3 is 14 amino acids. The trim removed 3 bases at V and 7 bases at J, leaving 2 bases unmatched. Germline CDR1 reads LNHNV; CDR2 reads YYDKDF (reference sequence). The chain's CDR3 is CATSRGTGAEKLFF. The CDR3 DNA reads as TGTGCCACCAGCAGGGGGACAGGGGCTGAAAAACTGTTTTTT. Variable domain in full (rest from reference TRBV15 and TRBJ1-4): DAMVIQNPRYQVTQFGKPVTLSCSQTLNHNVMYWYQQKSSQAPKLLFHYYDKDFNNEADTPDNFQSRRPNTSFCFLDIRSPGLGDTAMYLCATSRGTGAEKLFFGSGTQLSVL.

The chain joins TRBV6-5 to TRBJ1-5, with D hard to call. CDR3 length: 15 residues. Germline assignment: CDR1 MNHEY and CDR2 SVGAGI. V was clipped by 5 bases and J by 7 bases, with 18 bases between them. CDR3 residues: CASSQEYNPGQPQHF. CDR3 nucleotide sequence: TGTGCCAGCAGTCAAGAATACAACCCCGGACAGCCCCAGCATTTT.

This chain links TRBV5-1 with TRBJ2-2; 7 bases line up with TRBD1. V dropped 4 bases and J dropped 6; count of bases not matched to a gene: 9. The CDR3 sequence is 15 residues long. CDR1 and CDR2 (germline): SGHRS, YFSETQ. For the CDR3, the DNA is TGCGCCAGCAGCCAGACAGGGAGAACTGCCGGGGAGCTGTTTTTT. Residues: CASSQTGRTAGELFF.

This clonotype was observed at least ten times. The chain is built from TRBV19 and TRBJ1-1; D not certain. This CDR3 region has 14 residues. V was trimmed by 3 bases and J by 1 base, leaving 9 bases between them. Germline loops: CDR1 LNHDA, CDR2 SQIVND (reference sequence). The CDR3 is CASSILGENTEAFF. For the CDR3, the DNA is TGTGCCAGTAGTATTTTGGGTGAGAACACTGAAGCTTTCTTT.

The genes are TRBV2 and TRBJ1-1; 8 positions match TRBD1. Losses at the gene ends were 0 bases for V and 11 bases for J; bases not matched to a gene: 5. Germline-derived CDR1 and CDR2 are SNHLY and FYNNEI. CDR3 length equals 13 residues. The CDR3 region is CASSEANRDRAFF. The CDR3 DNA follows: TGTGCCAGCAGTGAAGCGAACCGGGACAGGGCTTTCTTT.

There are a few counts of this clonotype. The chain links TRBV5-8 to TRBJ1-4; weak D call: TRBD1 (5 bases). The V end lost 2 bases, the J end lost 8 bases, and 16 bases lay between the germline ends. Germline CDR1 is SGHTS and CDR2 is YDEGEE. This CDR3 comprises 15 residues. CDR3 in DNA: TGTGCCAGCAGCTTCAAAGGCCAGGGAGGAGAAAAACTGTTTTTT. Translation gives CASSFKGQGGEKLFF. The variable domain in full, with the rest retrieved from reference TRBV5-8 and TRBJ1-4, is EAGVTQSPTHLIKTRGQQATLRCSPISGHTSVYWYQQALGLGLQFLLWYDEGEERNRGNFPPRFSGRQFPNYSSELNVNALELEDSALYLCASSFKGQGGEKLFFGSGTQLSVL.

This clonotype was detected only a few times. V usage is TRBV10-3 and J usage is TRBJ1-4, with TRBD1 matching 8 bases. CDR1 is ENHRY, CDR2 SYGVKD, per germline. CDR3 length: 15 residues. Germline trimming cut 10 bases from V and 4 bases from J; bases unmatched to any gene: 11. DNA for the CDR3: TGTGCCAGCAGATCTGGACAGGGTGTTAATGAAAAACTGTTTTTT. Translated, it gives CASRSGQGVNEKLFF.

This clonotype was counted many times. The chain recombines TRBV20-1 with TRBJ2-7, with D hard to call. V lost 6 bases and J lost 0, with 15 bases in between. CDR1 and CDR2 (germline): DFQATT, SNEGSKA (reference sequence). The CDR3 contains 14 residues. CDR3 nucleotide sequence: TGCAGTGCAAAGACCGCACAGAGCTCCTACGAGCAGTACTTC. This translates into CSAKTAQSSYEQYF.

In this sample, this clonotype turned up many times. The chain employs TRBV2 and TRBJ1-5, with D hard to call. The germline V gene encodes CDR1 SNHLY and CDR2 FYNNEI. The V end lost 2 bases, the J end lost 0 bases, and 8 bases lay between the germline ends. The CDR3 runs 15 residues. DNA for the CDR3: TGTGCCAGCAGTGAAATAGGGCCTAGCAATCAGCCCCAGCATTTT. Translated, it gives CASSEIGPSNQPQHF.

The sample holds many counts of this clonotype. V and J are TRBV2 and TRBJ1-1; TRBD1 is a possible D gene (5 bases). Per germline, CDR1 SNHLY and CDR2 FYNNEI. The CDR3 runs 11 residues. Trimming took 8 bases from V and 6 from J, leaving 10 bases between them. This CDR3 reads CASWGVPEAFF. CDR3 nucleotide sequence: TGTGCCAGCTGGGGCGTGCCTGAAGCTTTCTTT.

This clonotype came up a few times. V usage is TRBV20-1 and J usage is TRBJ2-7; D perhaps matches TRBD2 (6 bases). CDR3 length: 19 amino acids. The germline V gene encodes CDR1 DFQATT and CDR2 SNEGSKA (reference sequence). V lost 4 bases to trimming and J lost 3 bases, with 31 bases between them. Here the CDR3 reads CSATNWGLSSAGSRYEQYF. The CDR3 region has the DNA TGCAGTGCTACCAACTGGGGACTGTCTTCGGCGGGGAGCCGCTACGAGCAGTACTTC.

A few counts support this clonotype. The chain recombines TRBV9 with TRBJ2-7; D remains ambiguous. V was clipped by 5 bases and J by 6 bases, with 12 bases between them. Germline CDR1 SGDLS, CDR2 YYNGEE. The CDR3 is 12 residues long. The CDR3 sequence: CASSTPGREQYF. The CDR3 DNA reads TGTGCCAGCAGTACCCCCGGTCGCGAGCAGTACTTC. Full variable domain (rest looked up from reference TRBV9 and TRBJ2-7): DSGVTQTPKHLITATGQRVTLRCSPRSGDLSVYWYQQSLDQGLQFLIQYYNGEERAKGNILERFSAQQFPDLHSELNLSSLELGDSALYFCASSTPGREQYFGPGTRLTVT.

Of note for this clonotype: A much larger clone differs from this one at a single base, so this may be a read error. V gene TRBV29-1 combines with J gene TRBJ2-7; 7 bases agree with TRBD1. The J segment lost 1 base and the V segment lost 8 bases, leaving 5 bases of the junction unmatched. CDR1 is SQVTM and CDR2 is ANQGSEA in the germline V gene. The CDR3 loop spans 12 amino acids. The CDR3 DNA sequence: TGCAGCTCGAAGACAGGGTCCTACGAGCAGTACTTC. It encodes CSSKTGSYEQYF.

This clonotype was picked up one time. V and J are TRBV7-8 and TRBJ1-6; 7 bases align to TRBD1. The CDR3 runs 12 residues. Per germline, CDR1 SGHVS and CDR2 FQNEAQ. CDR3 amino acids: CARQGMDSPLHF. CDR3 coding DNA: TGTGCTAGACAGGGCATGGATTCACCCCTCCACTTT.

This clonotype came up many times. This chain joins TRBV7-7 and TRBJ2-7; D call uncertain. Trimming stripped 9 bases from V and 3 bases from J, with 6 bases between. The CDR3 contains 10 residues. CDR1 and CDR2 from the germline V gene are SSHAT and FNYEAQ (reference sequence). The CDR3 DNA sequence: TGTGCCAGGTACTGCTACGAGCAGTACTTC. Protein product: CARYCYEQYF.

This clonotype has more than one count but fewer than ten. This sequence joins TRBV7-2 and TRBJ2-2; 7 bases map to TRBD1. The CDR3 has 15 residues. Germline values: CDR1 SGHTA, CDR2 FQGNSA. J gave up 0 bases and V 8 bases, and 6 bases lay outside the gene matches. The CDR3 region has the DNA TGTGCCAGCTTGACAGGGCAGACGAACACCGGGGAGCTGTTTTTT. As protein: CASLTGQTNTGELFF.

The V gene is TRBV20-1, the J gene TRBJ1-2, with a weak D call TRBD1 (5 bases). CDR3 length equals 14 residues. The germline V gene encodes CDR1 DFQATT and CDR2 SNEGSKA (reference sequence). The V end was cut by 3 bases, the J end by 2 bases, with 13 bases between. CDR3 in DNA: TGCAGTGCTAGCCCGGACACCGGGAACTATGGCTACACCTTC. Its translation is CSASPDTGNYGYTF.

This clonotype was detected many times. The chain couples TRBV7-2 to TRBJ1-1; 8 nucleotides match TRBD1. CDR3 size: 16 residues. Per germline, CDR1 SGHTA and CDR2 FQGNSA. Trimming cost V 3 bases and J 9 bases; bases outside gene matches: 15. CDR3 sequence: CASSFGQGYGEWQAFF. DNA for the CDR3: TGTGCCAGCAGCTTTGGACAGGGATATGGCGAATGGCAAGCTTTCTTT.